This entry concerns a single T cell receptor (beta chain). The CDR3 totals 14 residues. V lost 6 bases to trimming and J lost 2 bases, with 13 bases between them. The germline V gene encodes CDR1 MNHNS and CDR2 SASEGT. These data belong to a study of T-cell reconstitution after alpha-beta-depleted transplantation in children. Preparing the TCRbeta library involved the use of unique molecular identifiers. One entry per CDR3 protein results from TCRdb running MiXCR on the PCR reads. Among some 400,000 distinct CDR3 sequences, about a fifth were seen once, and the ten largest hold over 3.5%. This TCR was recovered from a human donor who donated a stem cell graft to a child with acute myeloid leukemia. The chain carries TRBV6-1 and TRBJ2-5, with a tentative D call TRBD2 (6 bases). The source material was PBMCs from the stem cell graft donor, sampled from the stem cell graft. CDR3 sequence: CASREAGGQETQYF. In DNA form, the CDR3 reads TGTGCCAGCAGGGAGGCCGGGGGTCAAGAGACCCAGTACTTC.